What follows are 30 T cell receptor beta chains derived from one specimen sequenced in a study of STAT3 mutations in large granular lymphocyte leukemia (dated by TCRdb to about 2019). These receptors have no known antigen. Here is what the overall study found, with its caveats: At least one immunodominant TCRbeta clonotype was identified in every T-LGLL patient, and multiple immunodominant subclonotypes were identified in about half of the T-LGLL patients.

The library was generated by the immunoSEQ multiplex PCR assay. TCRdb holds this immuneACCESS table with in-frame rearrangements only. Some clones are missing; in checked studies, unresolved V genes explain under half, and the rest has no known cause. The sample data list roughly 11,000 clones, and about 85% of these were observed just once. Jointly, the top ten make up 86% of the sample. Sequenced: peripheral blood mononuclear cells. The receptor set was obtained from a man aged 80 or over with T-cell large granular lymphocyte leukemia. Some clones in this sample may be carry-over from other donors' samples. The age is the age at diagnosis.

J is TRBJ1-4 and V is TRBV6-6, with D unclear. The CDR3 loop spans 14 amino acids. Germline-derived CDR1 and CDR2 are MNHNY and SVGAGI (reference sequence). Trimming cost V 5 bases and J 4 bases, with 11 bases left between them. The DNA of the CDR3 is TGTGCCAGCAGTGCACAACGGGGTAATGAAAAACTGTTTTTT. Its translation: CASSAQRGNEKLFF.

The V call is TRBV5-1, the J call TRBJ1-6; 10 bases map to TRBD1. Germline V gives CDR1 SGHRS, CDR2 YFSETQ. V lost 4 bases, J lost 5 bases, and 12 bases stayed unmatched. CDR3 length equals 18 residues. The CDR3 spells CASSRGRQGATDNSPLHF. DNA of the CDR3: TGCGCCAGCAGCCGGGGGAGACAGGGGGCGACAGATAATTCACCCCTCCACTTT.

The chain joins TRBV7-3 to TRBJ1-5, with D hard to call. The ends were cut back, 2 bases at V and 7 bases at J, with 9 bases in the middle. There are 13 residues in the CDR3. From germline, CDR1 is SGHTA and CDR2 FQGTGA. CDR3 bases: TGTGCCAGCAGCTTAGAGGGAATCCAGCCCCAGCATTTT. Protein: CASSLEGIQPQHF.

This chain connects TRBV25-1 to TRBJ2-7; the match to TRBD2 covers 12 bases. Trimming took 2 bases from V and 3 from J; bases not matched to a gene: 2. The length of the CDR3 is 15 residues. Germline CDR1 MGHDK, CDR2 SYGVNS. The CDR3 here is CASSELAGGLYEQYF. The CDR3 DNA follows: TGTGCCAGCAGTGAACTAGCGGGGGGGCTCTACGAGCAGTACTTC.

The V gene is TRBV7-2, the J gene TRBJ2-1; 14 bases agree with TRBD2. The CDR3 has 14 amino acids. CDR1 and CDR2 from the germline V gene are SGHTA and FQGNSA. V dropped 1 base and J dropped 15; count of bases not matched to a gene: 5. The CDR3 sequence: CASSLGGTSGGSFF. The CDR3 region has the DNA TGTGCCAGCAGCTTAGGGGGGACTAGCGGGGGATCGTTCTTC.

This chain joins TRBV29-1 and TRBJ2-7; 7 nucleotides line up with TRBD1. Germline CDR1 is SQVTM and CDR2 is ANQGSEA. The CDR3 sequence is 12 residues long. With 4 bases clipped from V and 0 bases from J, the junction kept 0 bases outside the gene matches. The CDR3 loop is CSVGDSSYEQYF. The CDR3 region has the DNA TGCAGCGTTGGGGACAGCTCCTACGAGCAGTACTTC.

This chain uses TRBV10-3 with TRBJ2-7; 10 nucleotides line up with TRBD1. V trimming: 7 bases; J trimming: 7 bases; junction bases outside the gene matches: 4. The CDR3 is 12 amino acids. The germline gives CDR1 ENHRY, CDR2 SYGVKD. CDR3 in amino acids: CAITRTGGEQYF. CDR3 DNA: TGTGCCATCACCCGGACAGGGGGGGAGCAGTACTTC.

This clone was picked up one time. V gene TRBV9 combines with J gene TRBJ2-3; D is unresolved. The CDR3 has 15 residues. The germline CDR1 and CDR2 sequences are SGDLS and YYNGEE. The V end lost 3 bases, the J end lost 4 bases, and 15 bases lay between the germline ends. This CDR3 reads CASSAVLGFADTQYF. The CDR3 DNA follows: TGTGCCAGCAGCGCTGTTTTGGGATTTGCAGATACGCAGTATTTT.

The chain joins TRBV30 to TRBJ1-1; D ambiguous. CDR3 length equals 14 residues. CDR1 is GTSNPN, CDR2 SVGIG, per germline (reference sequence). Trimming stripped 1 base from V and 5 bases from J, with 14 bases between. In DNA form, the CDR3 reads TGTGCCTGGAGTGCAGGACCTCTTGTTACTGAAGCTTTCTTT. This sequence encodes CAWSAGPLVTEAFF.

J is TRBJ1-3 and V is TRBV13, with D hard to call. CDR3 length: 13 residues. V was pared by 4 bases and J by 0 bases, with 4 bases between. The germline V gene encodes CDR1 PRHDT and CDR2 FYEKMQ (reference sequence). CDR3 loop: CASSWDSGNTIYF. The CDR3 nucleotides read TGTGCCAGCAGCTGGGACTCTGGAAACACCATATATTTT.

This sequence joins TRBV6-1 and TRBJ1-2, with a weak D call TRBD1 (5 bases). Trimming pared 8 bases from V and 3 bases from J, leaving 10 bases between. There are 12 residues in the CDR3. Germline CDR1 and CDR2: MNHNS and SASEGT. CDR3 region: CASSRGDYGYTF. CDR3 nucleotide sequence: TGTGCCAGCTCTAGGGGAGACTATGGCTACACCTTC.

V is TRBV10-2 and J is TRBJ2-5; no clear D. The CDR3 sequence is 13 residues long. Germline values: CDR1 WSHSY, CDR2 SAAADI. With 4 bases removed from V and 2 bases from J, the gap between germline ends came to 8 bases. CDR3 nucleotides: TGCGCCAGCAGTGTGCAGGTTCAAGAGACCCAGTACTTC. Its translation: CASSVQVQETQYF.

The V gene is TRBV29-1, the J gene TRBJ2-5, with D perhaps given as TRBD1 or TRBD2 (5 bases each). V dropped 8 bases and J dropped 5 bases, with 12 bases sitting between them. The germline gives CDR1 SQVTM, CDR2 ANQGSEA. The CDR3 extends over 11 amino acids. CDR3 in DNA: TGCAGCCTCGCCTGGGGGGAGACCCAGTACTTC. Amino acids: CSLAWGETQYF.

CDR3 residues: CSVDRNNEQFF. The CDR3 bases are TGCAGCGTTGACCGGAACAATGAGCAGTTCTTC. The genes are TRBV29-1 and TRBJ2-1; no clear D gene. The CDR3 contains 11 residues. Germline values: CDR1 SQVTM, CDR2 ANQGSEA. Trimming removed 3 bases from V and 5 bases from J, with 5 bases in between.

DNA for the CDR3: TGTGCCTGGTCGCCCTTCTCTCGGGGGGTTAGGGTTACGCAGTATTTT. The encoded protein is CAWSPFSRGVRVTQYF. The rearrangement uses TRBV30 and TRBJ2-3, with TRBD2 matching 7 bases. This CDR3 has 16 residues. V lost 5 bases to trimming and J lost 8 bases; unmatched junction nucleotides: 19. From germline, CDR1 is GTSNPN and CDR2 SVGIG (reference sequence).

The chain has TRBV5-1 and TRBJ2-2; 11 bases line up with TRBD1. The CDR3 sequence is 16 residues long. After removal of 4 bases from V and 6 bases from J, the junction contained 8 bases not matched to a gene. Germline CDR1 is SGHRS and CDR2 is YFSETQ. Here the CDR3 DNA reads TGCGCCAGCAGCGAGGACAGGGGGCTTTTACCCGGGGAGCTGTTTTTT. Its translation is CASSEDRGLLPGELFF.

The V call is TRBV7-9, the J call TRBJ2-2; D gene ambiguous. CDR3 length: 16 residues. The germline V gene has CDR1 SEHNR and CDR2 FQNEAQ (reference sequence). V shed 0 bases and J shed 4 bases, with 12 bases lying between them. This CDR3 is CASSLAQSTGTGELFF. The DNA for the CDR3 is TGTGCCAGCAGCTTAGCCCAAAGTACGGGCACCGGGGAGCTGTTTTTT.

The CDR3 DNA reads TGTGCCAGCAGCCCCAGGGTTTCCCGGCGGCCCCAGCATTTT. This encodes CASSPRVSRRPQHF. The J gene is TRBJ1-5, the V gene TRBV2, with D maybe TRBD1 (5 bases). CDR3 length: 14 amino acids. V was pared by 6 bases and J by 9 bases, with 18 bases between. Per germline, CDR1 SNHLY and CDR2 FYNNEI. The complete variable domain, with remaining parts taken from reference TRBV2 and TRBJ1-5, reads EPEVTQTPSHQVTQMGQEVILRCVPISNHLYFYWYRQILGQKVEFLVSFYNNEISEKSEIFDDQFSVERPDGSNFTLKIRSTKLEDSAMYFCASSPRVSRRPQHFGDGTRLSIL.

The chain combines TRBV18 with TRBJ2-7; 10 bases map to TRBD1. J lost 4 bases, V lost 6 bases, and 6 bases had no gene match. The germline CDR1 and CDR2 sequences are KGHSH and LQKENI. The length of the CDR3 is 14 residues. The CDR3 here is CASSPGTGAYEQYF. CDR3 nucleotides: TGTGCCAGCTCTCCCGGGACAGGGGCGTACGAGCAGTACTTC. Full variable domain (rest looked up from reference TRBV18 and TRBJ2-7): NAGVMQNPRHLVRRRGQEARLRCSPMKGHSHVYWYRQLPEEGLKFMVYLQKENIIDESGMPKERFSAEFPKEGPSILRIQQVVRGDSAAYFCASSPGTGAYEQYFGPGTRLTVT.

This clone was seen just once. This chain joins TRBV5-1 and TRBJ2-7, with D maybe TRBD2 (5 bases). Germline assignment: CDR1 SGHRS and CDR2 YFSETQ. V shed 5 bases and J shed 6 bases, with 21 bases lying between them. This CDR3 is 15 amino acids long. In DNA form, the CDR3 reads TGCGCCAGCAGGTTTGGGAATAGGGTAGAGGGCGAGCAGTACTTC. Amino acids: CASRFGNRVEGEQYF.

This clone was detected only once. The junction departs from germline at one end; a sequencing error may be responsible. The V gene is TRBV7-7, the J gene TRBJ2-1; D ambiguous. The CDR3 consists of 13 residues. Per germline, CDR1 SSHAT and CDR2 FNYEAQ (reference sequence). CDR3 sequence: CASSLGPRNEQFF. In DNA form, the CDR3 reads TGTGCTAGCAGCTTAGGGCCCCGCAATGAGCAGTTCTTC. Combining the CDR3 with reference TRBV7-7 and TRBJ2-1 gives the whole variable domain GAGVSQSPRYKVTKRGQDVTLRCDPISSHATLYWYQQALGQGPEFLTYFNYEAQPDKSGLPSDRFSAERPEGSISTLTIQRTEQRDSAMYRCASSLGPRNEQFFGPGTRLTVL.

The V gene is TRBV18, the J gene TRBJ2-7; D unclear. Germline V gene sequence: CDR1 KGHSH, CDR2 LQKENI. The CDR3 loop spans 13 amino acids. V gave up 3 bases and J gave up 9 bases, with 15 bases separating them. In DNA form, the CDR3 reads TGTGCCAGCTCACCTGAAAGCCGGGCAGGGCAGTACTTC. Translating gives CASSPESRAGQYF.

The rearrangement links TRBV5-1 to TRBJ2-2; the D is unclear. This CDR3 spans 13 amino acids. Germline lookup yields CDR1 SGHRS and CDR2 YFSETQ. V gave up 3 bases and J gave up 3 bases, with 6 bases separating them. CDR3 coding DNA: TGCGCCAGCAGCTCTTTGGACACCGGGGAGCTGTTTTTT. Amino acid sequence: CASSSLDTGELFF.

The chain has TRBV20-1 and TRBJ1-1; D gene uncertain. Germline-derived CDR1 and CDR2 are DFQATT and SNEGSKA (reference sequence). V lost 6 bases, J lost 10 bases, and 6 bases lay in between. This CDR3 has 8 amino acids. This CDR3 is CSAHGAFF. DNA for the CDR3: TGCAGTGCCCATGGAGCTTTCTTT.

This clone was picked up one time. This rearrangement joins TRBV7-2 to TRBJ2-3, with 10 positions matching TRBD2. Germline V gene lookup returns CDR1 SGHTA and CDR2 FQGNSA. The length of the CDR3 is 14 residues. V shed 11 bases and J 4 bases; nucleotides not matched to a gene: 9. The CDR3 loop reads CAGRRTSGSDTQYF. CDR3 in DNA: TGTGCCGGTAGAAGGACTAGCGGTTCAGATACGCAGTATTTT.

The chain employs TRBV19 and TRBJ2-1; D might be TRBD1 (6 bases). This CDR3 has 15 residues. Germline CDR1 and CDR2: LNHDA and SQIVND (reference sequence). The germline V and J ends were trimmed by 3 bases and 2 bases, with 11 bases remaining between them. The CDR3 DNA follows: TGTGCCAGTAGTATGCCGGACAGACCCTACAATGAGCAGTTCTTC. As protein: CASSMPDRPYNEQFF.

The chain uses TRBV18 and TRBJ1-2; D is perhaps TRBD1 (6 bases). CDR3 length: 15 residues. V shed 8 bases and J shed 8 bases, with 24 bases lying between them. Germline V gene lookup returns CDR1 KGHSH and CDR2 LQKENI. The CDR3 protein is CASPDGWTVLEGYTF. The CDR3 coding sequence is TGTGCCAGCCCCGACGGGTGGACAGTGCTTGAGGGCTACACCTTC.

The chain links TRBV14 to TRBJ1-2; D is uncertain. Germline V gene sequence: CDR1 SGHDN, CDR2 FVKESK. The CDR3 totals 15 residues. The V and J ends lost 4 bases and 0 bases respectively, with 12 bases between them. The CDR3 DNA follows: TGTGCCAGCAGCCCCCAAACCGCAACTAACTATGGCTACACCTTC. Protein product: CASSPQTATNYGYTF.

The chain uses TRBV27 and TRBJ2-7; D is unresolved. Per the germline V gene, CDR1 is MNHEY and CDR2 is SMNVEV (reference sequence). The CDR3 is 13 residues long. The V end lost 6 bases, the J end lost 6 bases, and 15 bases lay between the germline ends. The CDR3 coding sequence is TGTGCCAGCAGACCCGGGCTCTGGGGCGAGCAGTACTTC. Residues: CASRPGLWGEQYF.

The gene calls are TRBV30 and TRBJ1-3, with D perhaps TRBD1 (5 bases). The CDR3 runs 14 residues. CDR1 GTSNPN and CDR2 SVGIG come from the germline V gene (reference sequence). V was shortened by 4 bases and J by 0 bases, with 10 bases between the two germline ends. The CDR3 nucleotides read TGTGCCTGGACGGGAGGGGCCTCTGGAAACACCATATATTTT. The encoded protein is CAWTGGASGNTIYF.